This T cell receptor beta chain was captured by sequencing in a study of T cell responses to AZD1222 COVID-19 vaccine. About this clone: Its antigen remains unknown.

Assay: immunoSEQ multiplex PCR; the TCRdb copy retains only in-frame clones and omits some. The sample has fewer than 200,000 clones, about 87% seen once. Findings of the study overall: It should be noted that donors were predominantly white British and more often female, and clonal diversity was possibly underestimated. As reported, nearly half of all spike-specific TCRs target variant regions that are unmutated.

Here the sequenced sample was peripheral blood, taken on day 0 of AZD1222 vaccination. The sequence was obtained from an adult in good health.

The CDR3 DNA is TGTGCCAGCAGTGCCATCGGAATAGGGACCCAGTACTTC. Translating it yields CASSAIGIGTQYF. The chain combines TRBV2 with TRBJ2-5, with D uncertain. CDR1 and CDR2 from the germline V gene are SNHLY and FYNNEI. The V gene lost 4 bases and the J gene lost 7 bases, with 13 bases spanning the gap. This CDR3 has 13 amino acids. Full variable domain (missing parts from reference TRBV2 and TRBJ2-5): EPEVTQTPSHQVTQMGQEVILRCVPISNHLYFYWYRQILGQKVEFLVSFYNNEISEKSEIFDDQFSVERPDGSNFTLKIRSTKLEDSAMYFCASSAIGIGTQYFGPGTRLLVL.